The source of this T cell receptor beta chain is a study of T-cell reconstitution after alpha-beta-depleted transplantation in children. During its preparation, the TCRbeta library received unique molecular identifiers. TCRdb reanalysed the PCR reads using MiXCR and keeps one entry per CDR3 protein. The sample consists of hundreds of thousands of distinct CDR3 sequences, 16% of them appearing once. CDR1 and CDR2 (germline): DFQATT, SNEGSKA (reference sequence). The V end lost 4 bases, the J end lost 6 bases, and 10 bases lay between the germline ends. The CDR3 loop spans 11 amino acids. The sample holds many counts of this clonotype.

This specimen was PBMCs from the stem cell graft donor, taken from the stem cell graft. V is TRBV20-1 and J is TRBJ2-7; the D call may be TRBD1 or TRBD2 (5 bases each). The sequence came from a human donor who donated a stem cell graft to a child with acute myeloid leukemia. The CDR3 is CSATRGAEQYF. The CDR3 DNA reads as TGCAGTGCTACCAGAGGGGCCGAGCAGTACTTC.